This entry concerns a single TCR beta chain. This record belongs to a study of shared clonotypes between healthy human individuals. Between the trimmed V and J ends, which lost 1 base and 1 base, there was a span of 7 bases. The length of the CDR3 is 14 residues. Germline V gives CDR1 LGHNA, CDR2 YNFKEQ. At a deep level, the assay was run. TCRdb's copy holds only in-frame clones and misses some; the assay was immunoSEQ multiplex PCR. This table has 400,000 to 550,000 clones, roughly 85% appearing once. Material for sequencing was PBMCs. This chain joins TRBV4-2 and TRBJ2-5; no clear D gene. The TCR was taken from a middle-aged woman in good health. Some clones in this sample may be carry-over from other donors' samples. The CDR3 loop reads CASSQAYTQETQYF. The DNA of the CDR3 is TGTGCCAGCAGCCAAGCGTACACCCAAGAGACCCAGTACTTC.